This T cell receptor (beta chain) derives from a study of cytomegalovirus exposure and HLA in healthy donors. The PCR had 60 Vbeta and 13 Jbeta primers. Sequencing used immunoSEQ multiplex PCR; TCRdb keeps in-frame clones, though not all of them. The sample carries 150,000 to 200,000 clones, 65% to 80% recorded once. CDR3 length: 15 amino acids. Only one count was recorded for this clone. Its antigen is as yet unknown. Overall study results and limits: By HLA locus, TCR association rates varied in a later analysis, with DRB1 showing the most and HLA-C the fewest. Reported findings show TCR beta sequences accurately forecast HLA-A and HLA-B alleles in most subjects. Later examination showed HLA-associated TCR beta chains had greater clonal expansion than equally common others.

The sample comprised PBMCs. The sequence was collected from a woman younger than 45 in good health and CMV-seronegative. The V gene is TRBV21-1, the J gene TRBJ1-4. TRBV21-1 counts as a pseudogene. CDR3 sequence reads: CASSKGPLPNEKLFF. As DNA, the CDR3 is TGTGCCAGCAGCAAAGGTCCGCTACCTAATGAAAAACTGTTTTTT.